This paragraph covers one T cell receptor (beta chain) sequence. Some clones are missing from TCRdb's copy, which holds only in-frame ones; the method was immunoSEQ multiplex PCR. The sample holds 84,000 or so clones; 92% are singletons and the top ten take about 2.7%. Relapse was seen in all patients after autologous stem cell transplantation, and brentuximab vedotin exposure was variable. This record comes from a study of PD-1 blockade in classical Hodgkin lymphoma. Germline V gene data show CDR1 as MNHNS and CDR2 as SASEGT. The V end lost 2 bases, the J end lost 0 bases, and 10 bases lay between the germline ends. CDR3 length: 16 residues.

The source of this sequence is a human donor with classical Hodgkin lymphoma. V gene TRBV6-1 combines with J gene TRBJ2-2; possible D gene TRBD2, 6 bases. The sequenced sample was peripheral blood mononuclear cells (PBMCs), obtained before the second cycle of nivolumab. The CDR3 region has the DNA TGTGCCAGCAGTGAAATGGCGGGAACGAACACCGGGGAGCTGTTTTTT. It specifies CASSEMAGTNTGELFF.